Listed below are T cell receptor beta chains from one sample, sequenced in a study of shared clonotypes between healthy human individuals. Only in-frame clones appear in the TCRdb table, and some are missing; sequencing was by immunoSEQ multiplex PCR. The sample records hundreds of thousands of clones, more than 95% being singletons. Material: naive CD4+ T cells sorted from blood. These receptors all stem from a woman in her twenties or thirties in good health. CDR3s include the opening cysteine and the closing phenylalanine or tryptophan. The D gene is left open where the match is weak. Only some rows state a clone size, as once, few, many or a class for expanded clones.

CDR3,DNA,V,size,D,J
CASSDLGDRDYEQYF,TGTGCCAGCAGTGATCTCGGGGACAGGGACTACGAGCAGTACTTC,TRBV25-1,.,TRBD1,TRBJ2-7
CAISSGTSEDTQYF,TGTGCCATCAGTTCCGGGACTAGCGAGGATACGCAGTATTTT,TRBV10-3,.,TRBD2,TRBJ2-3
CASSPGGINYGYTF,TGCGCCAGCAGCCCGGGCGGGATTAACTATGGCTACACCTTC,TRBV5-1,once,.,TRBJ1-2
CASSGRTGGYEQYF,TGTGCCAGCAGCGGACGGACAGGGGGCTACGAGCAGTACTTC,TRBV9,.,TRBD1,TRBJ2-7
CASSYSGESTDTQYF,TGTGCCAGCAGTTACTCAGGGGAGAGCACAGATACGCAGTATTTT,TRBV6-5,once,.,TRBJ2-3
CAGGRTDTQYF,TGTGCGGGAGGCCGCACAGATACGCAGTATTTT,TRBV28,.,.,TRBJ2-3
CASSPGLAGEQALGEQFF,TGTGCCAGCAGCCCGGGACTAGCGGGAGAACAAGCCCTCGGTGAGCAGTTCTTC,TRBV9,once,TRBD2,TRBJ2-1
CASSVVISGTLSSYEQYF,TGTGCCAGCAGCGTAGTTATTAGCGGGACCTTGAGCTCCTACGAGCAGTACTTC,TRBV9,.,TRBD2,TRBJ2-7
CASSPERGRGYTF,TGTGCCAGCAGCCCAGAGCGCGGACGCGGCTACACCTTC,TRBV27,.,.,TRBJ1-2
CASSKEDEQLNEQYF,TGTGCCAGCAGCAAAGAAGATGAACAGTTAAACGAGCAGTACTTC,TRBV21-1,.,.,TRBJ2-7
CASSLISRQVTYEQYF,TGTGCCAGCAGCTTAATATCGCGACAGGTAACCTACGAGCAGTACTTC,TRBV11-2,.,.,TRBJ2-7
CASSWGAGNQETQYF,TGCGCCAGCAGCTGGGGGGCTGGCAACCAAGAGACCCAGTACTTC,TRBV5-1,.,.,TRBJ2-5
CASSLNPRSSGNTIYF,TGCGCCAGCAGCTTGAACCCCCGGAGCTCTGGAAACACCATATATTTT,TRBV5-1,.,.,TRBJ1-3
CARSLVGTETYEQYF,TGTGCCAGAAGCTTGGTTGGGACAGAGACCTACGAGCAGTACTTC,TRBV5-3,.,TRBD1,TRBJ2-7
CASSEWDSGSDYGYTF,TGTGCCAGCAGTGAATGGGACAGTGGGTCAGACTATGGCTACACCTTC,TRBV2,.,TRBD1,TRBJ1-2
CASSLDGWGTNTGELFF,TGCGCCAGCAGCTTGGATGGATGGGGGACTAACACCGGGGAGCTGTTTTTT,TRBV5-1,.,.,TRBJ2-2
CASSLGPPPTDTQYF,TGCGCCAGCAGCTTGGGACCCCCCCCCACAGATACGCAGTATTTT,TRBV5-1,.,.,TRBJ2-3
CASTTDRGLDTEAFF,TGTGCCAGCACCACGGACAGGGGGCTTGACACTGAAGCTTTCTTT,TRBV6-6,.,TRBD1,TRBJ1-1
CASPNRKGQWFF,TGTGCCAGCCCGAATCGTAAGGGACAATGGTTCTTC,TRBV28,.,.,TRBJ2-1
CASRLDGRGGYTF,TGTGCCAGCAGGCTCGACGGCCGTGGTGGCTACACCTTC,TRBV28,.,.,TRBJ1-2
CASSPAGGDQPQHF,TGTGCCAGCTCACCAGCAGGGGGAGATCAGCCCCAGCATTTT,TRBV18,.,TRBD1,TRBJ1-5
CASRRTASSGNTIYF,TGTGCCAGCCGAAGGACAGCAAGCTCTGGAAACACCATATATTTT,TRBV6-5,.,.,TRBJ1-3
CAYGGPAGRGEQYF,TGTGCCTACGGGGGTCCGGCCGGGAGGGGGGAGCAGTACTTC,TRBV10-3,.,TRBD2,TRBJ2-7
CASSPSTDLTGELFF,TGTGCCAGCAGCCCCTCGACAGATCTCACCGGGGAGCTGTTTTTT,TRBV7-3,once,.,TRBJ2-2
CASSTPQGAVTEAFF,TGCGCCAGCAGCACTCCACAGGGGGCAGTTACTGAAGCTTTCTTT,TRBV5-1,.,TRBD1,TRBJ1-1
CASSLLGLANNEQFF,TGTGCCAGCAGTTTATTAGGCCTAGCGAACAATGAGCAGTTCTTC,TRBV27,.,.,TRBJ2-1
CASNTPVFADEQYF,TGTGCCAGCAATACCCCAGTTTTTGCGGATGAGCAGTACTTC,TRBV28,.,.,TRBJ2-7
CASSGGLAGGGEQFF,TGTGCCAGCTCGGGGGGACTAGCGGGAGGAGGTGAGCAGTTCTTC,TRBV18,.,TRBD2,TRBJ2-1
CASSPSTTGDSGNTIYF,TGTGCCAGCAGTCCGTCCACAACCGGGGACTCTGGAAACACCATATATTTT,TRBV27,.,.,TRBJ1-3
CASAGGVETQYF,TGTGCCAGTGCAGGGGGGGTCGAGACCCAGTACTTC,TRBV28,.,.,TRBJ2-5
CASSVGPGTTNYGYTF,TGTGCCAGCAGCGTGGGCCCCGGGACGACTAACTATGGCTACACCTTC,TRBV13,once,.,TRBJ1-2
CASSLEQGGREQFF,TGTGCCAGCAGCTTAGAACAGGGCGGTCGTGAGCAGTTCTTC,TRBV11-1,.,.,TRBJ2-1
CASAHSTEAFF,TGTGCCAGCGCGCATAGTACTGAAGCTTTCTTT,TRBV6-5,.,.,TRBJ1-1
CASSQDRRGYTEAFF,TGTGCCAGCAGCCAAGATCGGAGAGGGTACACTGAAGCTTTCTTT,TRBV14,.,.,TRBJ1-1
CASGLSKQGVETQYF,TGTGCTAGTGGTTTGTCAAAACAGGGGGTGGAGACCCAGTACTTC,TRBV12-5,.,TRBD1,TRBJ2-5
CASSSEDDQTSGKSYEQYF,TGTGCCAGCAGCTCAGAGGACGATCAAACTAGCGGGAAGTCCTACGAGCAGTACTTC,TRBV5-8,.,TRBD2,TRBJ2-7
CASSLGQGPWEQFF,TGTGCCAGCAGCTTGGGACAGGGTCCTTGGGAGCAGTTCTTC,TRBV5-4,.,TRBD1,TRBJ2-1
CASTPSGFGEKLFF,TGTGCCAGCACCCCATCGGGTTTTGGGGAAAAACTGTTTTTT,TRBV28,.,.,TRBJ1-4
CASTHSGNQPQHF,TGTGCCAGCACCCACTCGGGGAATCAGCCCCAGCATTTT,TRBV7-5,.,.,TRBJ1-5
CASSLTAPYEQYF,TGTGCCAGCAGTCTGACAGCCCCCTACGAGCAGTACTTC,TRBV28,.,.,TRBJ2-7
CASSPGLAGAPGHNEQFF,TGTGCCAGCAGCCCAGGACTAGCGGGAGCCCCGGGGCACAATGAGCAGTTCTTC,TRBV4-2,.,TRBD2,TRBJ2-1
CASSDRYEQFF,TGTGCCTCAAGTGACAGGTATGAGCAGTTCTTC,TRBV2,.,.,TRBJ2-1
CASSRQAGWEAWDNEQFF,TGTGCCAGCAGCCGACAGGCGGGGTGGGAGGCGTGGGACAATGAGCAGTTCTTC,TRBV28,.,.,TRBJ2-1
CASNPWGEGGEAFF,TGTGCCAGCAATCCGTGGGGGGAAGGGGGTGAAGCTTTCTTT,TRBV28,.,.,TRBJ1-1
CASSINFRGRYDQPQHF,TGTGCCAGTAGTATCAATTTCCGGGGCAGGTACGATCAGCCCCAGCATTTT,TRBV19,.,.,TRBJ1-5
CASRQSGISNEQYF,TGCGCCAGTAGGCAAAGCGGGATATCGAACGAGCAGTACTTC,TRBV10-2,.,TRBD2,TRBJ2-7
CASTDPPWRDGSNQPQHF,TGTGCCAGCACTGACCCCCCTTGGAGGGACGGTAGCAATCAGCCCCAGCATTTT,TRBV6-1,.,.,TRBJ1-5